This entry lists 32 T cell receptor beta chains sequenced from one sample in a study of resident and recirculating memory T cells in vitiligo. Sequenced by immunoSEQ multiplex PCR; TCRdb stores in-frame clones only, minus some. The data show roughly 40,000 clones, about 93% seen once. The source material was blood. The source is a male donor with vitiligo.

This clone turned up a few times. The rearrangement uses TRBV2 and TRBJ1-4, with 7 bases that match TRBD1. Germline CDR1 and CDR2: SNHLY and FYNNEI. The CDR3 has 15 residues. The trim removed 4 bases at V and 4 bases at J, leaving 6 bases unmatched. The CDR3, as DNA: TGTGCCAGCAGTGGGGGACAGACCTTTAATGAAAAACTGTTTTTT. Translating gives CASSGGQTFNEKLFF. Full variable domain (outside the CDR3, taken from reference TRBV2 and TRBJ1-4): EPEVTQTPSHQVTQMGQEVILRCVPISNHLYFYWYRQILGQKVEFLVSFYNNEISEKSEIFDDQFSVERPDGSNFTLKIRSTKLEDSAMYFCASSGGQTFNEKLFFGSGTQLSVL.

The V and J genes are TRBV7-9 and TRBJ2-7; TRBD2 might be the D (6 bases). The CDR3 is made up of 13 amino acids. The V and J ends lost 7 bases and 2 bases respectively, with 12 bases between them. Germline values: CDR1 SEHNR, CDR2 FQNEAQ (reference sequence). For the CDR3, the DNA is TGTGCCAGCACCCCTAGCGATCCCTACGAGCAGTACTTC. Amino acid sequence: CASTPSDPYEQYF.

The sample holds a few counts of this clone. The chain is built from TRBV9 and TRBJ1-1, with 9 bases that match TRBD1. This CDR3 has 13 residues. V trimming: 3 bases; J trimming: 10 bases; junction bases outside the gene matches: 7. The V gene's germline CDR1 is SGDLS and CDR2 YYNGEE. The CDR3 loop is CASSGGGQGPAFF. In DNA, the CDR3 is TGTGCCAGCAGCGGGGGAGGACAGGGGCCAGCTTTCTTT.

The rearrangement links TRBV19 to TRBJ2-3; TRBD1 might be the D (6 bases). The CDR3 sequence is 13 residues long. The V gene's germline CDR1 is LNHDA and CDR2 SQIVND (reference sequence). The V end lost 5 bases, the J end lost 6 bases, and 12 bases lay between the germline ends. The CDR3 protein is CASSVQGADTQYF. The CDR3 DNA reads TGTGCCAGTAGTGTACAGGGTGCCGATACGCAGTATTTT.

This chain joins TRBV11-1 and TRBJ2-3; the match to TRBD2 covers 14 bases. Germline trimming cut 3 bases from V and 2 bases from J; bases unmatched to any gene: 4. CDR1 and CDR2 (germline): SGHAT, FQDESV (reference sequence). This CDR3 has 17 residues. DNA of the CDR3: TGTGCCAGCAGCTTCGGGACTAGCGGGGGTAACACAGATACGCAGTATTTT. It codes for CASSFGTSGGNTDTQYF. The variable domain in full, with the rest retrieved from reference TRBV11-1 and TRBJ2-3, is EAEVAQSPRYKITEKSQAVAFWCDPISGHATLYWYRQILGQGPELLVQFQDESVVDDSQLPKDRFSAERLKGVDSTLKIQPAELGDSAMYLCASSFGTSGGNTDTQYFGPGTRLTVL.

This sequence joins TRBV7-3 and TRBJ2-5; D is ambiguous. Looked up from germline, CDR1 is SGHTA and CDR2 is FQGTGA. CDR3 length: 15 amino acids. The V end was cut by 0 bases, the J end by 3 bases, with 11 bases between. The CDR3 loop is CASSLTPTNKETQYF. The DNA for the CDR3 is TGTGCCAGCAGCTTAACGCCCACAAATAAAGAGACCCAGTACTTC.

DNA for the CDR3: TGTGCCAGCAGTATCCCTAGCGGGGGGGCTATCAATGAGCAGTTCTTC. This codes for CASSIPSGGAINEQFF. The V gene is TRBV5-5, the J gene TRBJ2-1; 12 bases align to TRBD2. Germline-derived CDR1 and CDR2 are SGHKS and YYEKEE (reference sequence). J was trimmed by 6 bases and V by 5 bases; bases with no gene match: 9. This CDR3 comprises 16 residues. Based on the CDR3 plus reference TRBV5-5 and TRBJ2-1, the full variable domain is DAGVTQSPTHLIKTRGQQVTLRCSPISGHKSVSWYQQVLGQGPQFIFQYYEKEERGRGNFPDRFSARQFPNYSSELNVNALLLGDSALYLCASSIPSGGAINEQFFGPGTRLTVL.

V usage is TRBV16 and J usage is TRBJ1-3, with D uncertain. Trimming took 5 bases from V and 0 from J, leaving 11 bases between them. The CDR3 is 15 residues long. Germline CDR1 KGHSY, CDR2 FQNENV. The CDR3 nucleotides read TGTGCCAGCAGCTACACTATCCTCTCTGGAAACACCATATATTTT. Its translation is CASSYTILSGNTIYF.

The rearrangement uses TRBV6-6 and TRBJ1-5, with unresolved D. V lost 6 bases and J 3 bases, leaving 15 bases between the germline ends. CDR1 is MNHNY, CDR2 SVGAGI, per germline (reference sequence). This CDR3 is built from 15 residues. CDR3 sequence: CASSPRERNNQPQHF. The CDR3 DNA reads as TGTGCCAGCAGCCCCCGGGAAAGGAACAATCAGCCCCAGCATTTT.

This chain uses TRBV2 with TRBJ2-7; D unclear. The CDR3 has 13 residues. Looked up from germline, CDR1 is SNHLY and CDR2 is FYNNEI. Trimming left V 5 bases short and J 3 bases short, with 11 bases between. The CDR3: CASSPQALYEQYF. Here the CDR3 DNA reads TGTGCCAGCAGTCCGCAGGCACTCTACGAGCAGTACTTC.

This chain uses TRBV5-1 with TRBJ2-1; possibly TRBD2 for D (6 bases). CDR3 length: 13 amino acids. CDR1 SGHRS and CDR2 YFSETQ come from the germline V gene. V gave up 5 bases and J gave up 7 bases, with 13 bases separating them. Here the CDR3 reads CASSSREKNEQFF. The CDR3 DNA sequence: TGCGCCAGCAGTTCCCGGGAGAAGAATGAGCAGTTCTTC.

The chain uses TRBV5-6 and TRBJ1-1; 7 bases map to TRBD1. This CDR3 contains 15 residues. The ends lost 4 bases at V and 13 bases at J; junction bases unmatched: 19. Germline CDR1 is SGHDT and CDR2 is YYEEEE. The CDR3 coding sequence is TGTGCCAGCAGCCGGGTAGGCGGGACAGAGTTTATGGGTTTCTTT. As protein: CASSRVGGTEFMGFF.

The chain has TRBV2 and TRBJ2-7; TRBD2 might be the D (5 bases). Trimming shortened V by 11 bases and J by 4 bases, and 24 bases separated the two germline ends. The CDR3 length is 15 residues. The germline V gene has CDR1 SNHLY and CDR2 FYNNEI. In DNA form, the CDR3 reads TGTGCCGCCTCGCATCCCGGGAAGGGATCGTACGAGCAGTACTTC. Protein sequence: CAASHPGKGSYEQYF. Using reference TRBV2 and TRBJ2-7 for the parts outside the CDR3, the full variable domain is EPEVTQTPSHQVTQMGQEVILRCVPISNHLYFYWYRQILGQKVEFLVSFYNNEISEKSEIFDDQFSVERPDGSNFTLKIRSTKLEDSAMYFCAASHPGKGSYEQYFGPGTRLTVT.

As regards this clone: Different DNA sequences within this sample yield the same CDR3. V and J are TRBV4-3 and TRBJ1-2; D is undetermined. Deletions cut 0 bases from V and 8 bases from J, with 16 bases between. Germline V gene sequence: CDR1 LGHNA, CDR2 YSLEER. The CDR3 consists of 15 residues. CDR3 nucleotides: TGCGCCAGCAGCCAAGAAGGGCGGGGAGGGTACGGCTACACCTTC. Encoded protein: CASSQEGRGGYGYTF.

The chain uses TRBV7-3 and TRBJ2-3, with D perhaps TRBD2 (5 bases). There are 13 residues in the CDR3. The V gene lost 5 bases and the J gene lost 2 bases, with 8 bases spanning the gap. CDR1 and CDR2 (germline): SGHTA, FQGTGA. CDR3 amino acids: CASSPGNTDTQYF. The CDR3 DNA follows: TGTGCCAGCAGCCCGGGGAACACAGATACGCAGTATTTT.

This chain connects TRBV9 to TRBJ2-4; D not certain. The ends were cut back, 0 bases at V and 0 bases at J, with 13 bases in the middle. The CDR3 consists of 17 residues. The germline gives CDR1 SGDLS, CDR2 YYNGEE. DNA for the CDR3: TGTGCCAGCAGCGTAGGTAGTGACACTCTAGCCAAAAACATTCAGTACTTC. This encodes CASSVGSDTLAKNIQYF.

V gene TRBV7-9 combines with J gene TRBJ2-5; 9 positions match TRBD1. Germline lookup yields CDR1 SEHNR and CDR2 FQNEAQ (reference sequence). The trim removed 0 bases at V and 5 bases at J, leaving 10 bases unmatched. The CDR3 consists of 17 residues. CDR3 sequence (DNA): TGTGCCAGCAGCTTAGCACCCGGGACAGGGTACATTGAGACCCAGTACTTC. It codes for CASSLAPGTGYIETQYF. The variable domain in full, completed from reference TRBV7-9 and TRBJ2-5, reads DTGVSQNPRHKITKRGQNVTFRCDPISEHNRLYWYRQTLGQGPEFLTYFQNEAQLEKSRLLSDRFSAERPKGSFSTLEIQRTEQGDSAMYLCASSLAPGTGYIETQYFGPGTRLLVL.

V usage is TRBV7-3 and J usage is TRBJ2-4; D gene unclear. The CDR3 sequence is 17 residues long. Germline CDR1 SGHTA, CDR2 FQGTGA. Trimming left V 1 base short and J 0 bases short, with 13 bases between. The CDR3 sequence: CASSLSILRIAKNIQYF. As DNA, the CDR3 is TGTGCCAGCAGCTTAAGCATTCTGCGGATAGCCAAAAACATTCAGTACTTC.

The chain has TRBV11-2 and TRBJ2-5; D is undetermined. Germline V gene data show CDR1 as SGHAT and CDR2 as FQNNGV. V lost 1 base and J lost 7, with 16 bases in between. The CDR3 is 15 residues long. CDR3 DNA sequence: TGTGCCAGCAGCTTAGCTCCCGGCCCCCGAGGGACCCAGTACTTC. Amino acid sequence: CASSLAPGPRGTQYF.

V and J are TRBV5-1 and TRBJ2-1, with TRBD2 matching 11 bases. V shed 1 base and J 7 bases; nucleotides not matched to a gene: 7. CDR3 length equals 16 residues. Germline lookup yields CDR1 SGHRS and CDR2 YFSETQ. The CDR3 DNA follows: TGCGCCAGCAGCTTGACCGGGACTAGCGGATTTAATGAGCAGTTCTTC. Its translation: CASSLTGTSGFNEQFF. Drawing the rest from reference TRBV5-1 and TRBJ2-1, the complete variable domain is KAGVTQTPRYLIKTRGQQVTLSCSPISGHRSVSWYQQTPGQGLQFLFEYFSETQRNKGNFPGRFSGRQFSNSRSEMNVSTLELGDSALYLCASSLTGTSGFNEQFFGPGTRLTVL.

This CDR3 is CASSQPDRTGELFF. The CDR3 nucleotides are TGCGCCAGCAGCCAACCGGACAGGACCGGGGAGCTGTTTTTT. The chain employs TRBV4-3 and TRBJ2-2; 7 bases match TRBD1. CDR1 and CDR2 from the germline V gene are LGHNA and YSLEER. The CDR3 sequence is 14 residues long. Trimming took 2 bases from V and 5 from J; bases not matched to a gene: 2.

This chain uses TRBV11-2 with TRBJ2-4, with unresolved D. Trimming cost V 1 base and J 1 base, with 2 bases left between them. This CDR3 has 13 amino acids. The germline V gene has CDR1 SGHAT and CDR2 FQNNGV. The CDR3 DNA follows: TGTGCCAGCAGCTTAGCGGCCAAAAACATTCAGTACTTC. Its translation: CASSLAAKNIQYF.

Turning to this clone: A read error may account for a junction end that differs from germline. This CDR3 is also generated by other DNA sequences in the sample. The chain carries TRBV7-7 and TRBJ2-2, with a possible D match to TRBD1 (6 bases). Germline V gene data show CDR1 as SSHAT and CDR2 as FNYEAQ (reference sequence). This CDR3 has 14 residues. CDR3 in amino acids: CASSLGTNTGELFF. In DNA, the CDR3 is TGTGCTAGCAGCTTAGGGACAAACACCGGGGAGCTGTTTTTT.

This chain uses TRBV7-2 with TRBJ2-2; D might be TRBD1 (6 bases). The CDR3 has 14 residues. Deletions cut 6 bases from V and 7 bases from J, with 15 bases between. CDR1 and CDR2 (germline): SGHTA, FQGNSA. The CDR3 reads CASRHSGVDGELFF. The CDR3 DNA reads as TGTGCCAGCAGACATTCAGGGGTGGACGGGGAGCTGTTTTTT. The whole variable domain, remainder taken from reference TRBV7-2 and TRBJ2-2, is GAGVSQSPSNKVTEKGKDVELRCDPISGHTALYWYRQSLGQGLEFLIYFQGNSAPDKSGLPSDRFSAERTGGSVSTLTIQRTQQEDSAVYLCASRHSGVDGELFFGEGSRLTVL.

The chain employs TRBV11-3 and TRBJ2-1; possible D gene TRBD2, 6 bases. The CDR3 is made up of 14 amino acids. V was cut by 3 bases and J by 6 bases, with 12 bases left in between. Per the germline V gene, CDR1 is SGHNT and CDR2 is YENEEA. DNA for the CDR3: TGTGCCAGCAGCTTCGCCGGGGGTGGCAATGAGCAGTTCTTC. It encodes CASSFAGGGNEQFF.

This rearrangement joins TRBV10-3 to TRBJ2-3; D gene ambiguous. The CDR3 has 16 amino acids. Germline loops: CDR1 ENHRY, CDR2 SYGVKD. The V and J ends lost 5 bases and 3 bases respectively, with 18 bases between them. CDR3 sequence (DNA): TGTGCCATCAGTCCTACCACTTCCTACGGGACAGATACGCAGTATTTT. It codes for CAISPTTSYGTDTQYF.

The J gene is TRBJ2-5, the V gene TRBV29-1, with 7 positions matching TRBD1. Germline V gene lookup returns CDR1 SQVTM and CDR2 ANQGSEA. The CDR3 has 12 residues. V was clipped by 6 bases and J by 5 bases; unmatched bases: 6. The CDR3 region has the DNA TGCAGCGTGACAGGGTTGGGGGAGACCCAGTACTTC. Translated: CSVTGLGETQYF.

The CDR3 nucleotides are TGTGCCAGCAGCGTAGGGGGGGGCGCTTTCTATGGCTACACCTTC. This encodes CASSVGGGAFYGYTF. This chain joins TRBV9 and TRBJ1-2; D might be TRBD1 (6 bases). In germline, CDR1 is SGDLS, CDR2 YYNGEE. The V and J ends lost 0 bases and 4 bases respectively, with 13 bases between them. This CDR3 has 15 residues.

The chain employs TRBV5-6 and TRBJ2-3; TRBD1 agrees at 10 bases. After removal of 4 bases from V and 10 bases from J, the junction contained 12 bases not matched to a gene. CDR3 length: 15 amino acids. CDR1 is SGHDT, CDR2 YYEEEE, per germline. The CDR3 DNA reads TGTGCCAGCAGCCCCGGGACAGGGGTGGGTCCGGCGCAGTATTTT. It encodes CASSPGTGVGPAQYF.

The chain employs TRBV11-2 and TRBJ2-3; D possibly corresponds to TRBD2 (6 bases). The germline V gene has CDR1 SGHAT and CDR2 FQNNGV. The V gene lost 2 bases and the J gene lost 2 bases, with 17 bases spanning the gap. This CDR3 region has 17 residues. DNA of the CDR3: TGTGCCAGCAGCTTAATGGAGGGGCTAGTGATCACAGATACGCAGTATTTT. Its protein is CASSLMEGLVITDTQYF.

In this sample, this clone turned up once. CDR3 region: CASSRWGDPNTEAFF. The CDR3 bases are TGTGCCAGCAGCAGATGGGGGGACCCGAACACTGAAGCTTTCTTT. V is TRBV7-6 and J is TRBJ1-1, with D perhaps TRBD1 (5 bases). The V gene's germline CDR1 is SGHVS and CDR2 FNYEAQ. V was pared by 5 bases and J by 1 base, with 14 bases between. The CDR3 loop spans 15 amino acids.

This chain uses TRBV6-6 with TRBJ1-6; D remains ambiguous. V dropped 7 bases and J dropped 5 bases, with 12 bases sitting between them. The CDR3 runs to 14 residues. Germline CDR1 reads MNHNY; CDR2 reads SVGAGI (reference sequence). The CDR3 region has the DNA TGTGCCAGCACCATACTTGTCAATAATTCACCCCTCCACTTT. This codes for CASTILVNNSPLHF.